These T cell receptor beta chains were read from a single sample in a study of T-cell reconstitution after alpha-beta-depleted transplantation in children. TCRdb used MiXCR to reprocess the PCR reads, holding one entry per CDR3 protein. The data contain about 640,000 distinct CDR3 sequences, 16% of them seen just once; the ten biggest clones take up approximately 1%. This specimen consisted of PBMCs from the stem cell graft donor, obtained from the stem cell graft. The receptors originated from a human donor who donated a stem cell graft to a child with acute myeloid leukemia. The CDR3 runs from the conserved cysteine through the conserved F or W. Each record gives: J gene, D gene, clone size, V gene, CDR3 DNA, CDR3 protein. D genes are given only for firm matches. Rows give clone size only sometimes, using once, few, many, or a class for an expanded clone.

TRBJ2-2 TRBD1 NA TRBV28 TGTGCCAGCAGTTTTCCGGGACAGAGGACCGGGGAGCTGTTTTTT CASSFPGQRTGELFF
TRBJ2-2 NA many TRBV6-6 TGTGCCAGCAGGGCAGTAAAGGAGCTGTTTTTT CASRAVKELFF
TRBJ2-1 TRBD1 many TRBV10-3 TGTGCCACCGGAACTCCGACAGGGCTCGATGAGCAGTTCTTC CATGTPTGLDEQFF
TRBJ2-5 TRBD2 few TRBV6-1 TGTGCCAGCAGTGTAATACCTAGCGGGGGGGCCCGGGGGAAGACCCAGTACTTC CASSVIPSGGARGKTQYF
TRBJ1-1 NA many TRBV7-3 TGTGCCAGCAGTGTTGGGGGGAGCACTGAAGCTTTCTTT CASSVGGSTEAFF
TRBJ1-2 NA many TRBV20-1 TGCAGTGCGTCCCCCGGTGGGGCTTATGGCTACACCTTC CSASPGGAYGYTF
TRBJ2-3 NA NA TRBV7-6 TGTGCCAGCAGCTTAGAGGACGTAACAGATACGCAGTATTTT CASSLEDVTDTQYF
TRBJ2-2 NA NA TRBV30 TGTGCCTGGAGTCCATTCGGCTCTGGCGGGGAGCTGTTTTTT CAWSPFGSGGELFF
TRBJ1-2 NA few TRBV10-3 TGTGCCATCAGTGAACAGGAAGCTTATGGCTACACCTTC CAISEQEAYGYTF
TRBJ1-5 TRBD1 few TRBV12-3/TRBV12-4 TGTGCCAGCAGTCGACAGGGCCAGGACAATCAGCCCCAGCATTTT CASSRQGQDNQPQHF
TRBJ2-1 TRBD2 NA TRBV28 TGTGCCAGCGGCTCTATAGCGGGGAGGGGGGGTGAGCAGTTCTTC CASGSIAGRGGEQFF
TRBJ2-5 NA many TRBV20-1 TGCAGTGCTAGCCCATCGAAGACCCAGTACTTC CSASPSKTQYF
TRBJ1-6 NA NA TRBV15 TGTGCCACCAGCAGAGATGGAGGGTACTATAATTCACCCCTCCACTTT CATSRDGGYYNSPLHF
TRBJ2-5 NA many TRBV10-3 TGTGCCATCGCTGAAAGAGAGACCCAGTACTTC CAIAERETQYF
TRBJ1-5 TRBD1 NA TRBV2 TGTGCCAGCACCTTAGGGACAGGTGATCAGCCCCAGCATTTT CASTLGTGDQPQHF
TRBJ2-3 TRBD1 few TRBV13 TGTGCCAGCAGCCCGTGGGACAGGGGGTCAGATACGCAGTATTTT CASSPWDRGSDTQYF
TRBJ1-1 TRBD1 many TRBV7-6 TGTGCCAGCAGCCCAGACAGGGGAGCTGAAGCTTTCTTT CASSPDRGAEAFF
TRBJ1-1 NA few TRBV7-2 TGTGCCAGCAGCTTATTGATCTACGGAGAAGCTTTCTTT CASSLLIYGEAFF
TRBJ2-5 NA NA TRBV11-3 TGTGCCAGCACCGTAGGGGGGGTCCAAGAGACCCAGTACTTC CASTVGGVQETQYF
TRBJ2-7 NA NA TRBV12-3/TRBV12-4 TGTGCCAGCAGCCCGACAGTCCGCTCCTACGAGCAGTACTTC CASSPTVRSYEQYF
TRBJ2-4 NA few TRBV15 TGTGCCACCAGCGGGCGGGACATTCAGTACTTC CATSGRDIQYF
TRBJ1-5 NA many TRBV7-7 TGTGCCAGCAGCTTCGGGGTTGGTCAGCCCCAGCATTTT CASSFGVGQPQHF
TRBJ2-1 NA many TRBV4-3 TGCGCCAGCAGCTCGACAGGCTCCTACAATGAGCAGTTCTTC CASSSTGSYNEQFF
TRBJ2-3 TRBD2 few TRBV10-2 TGCGCCAGCAAGGAGGGGCTAGCGGGGGACCCTAGCACAGATACGCAGTATTTT CASKEGLAGDPSTDTQYF
TRBJ1-3 NA few TRBV5-4 TGTGCCAGCAGCCAGAGCACAGAAGGAAACACCATATATTTT CASSQSTEGNTIYF
TRBJ2-3 TRBD1 many TRBV15 TGTGCCACCGTACCCGGACAGGGGAATACAGATACGCAGTATTTT CATVPGQGNTDTQYF
TRBJ1-3 NA NA TRBV29-1 TGCAGCGTGGCCAACGGAAACACCATATATTTT CSVANGNTIYF
TRBJ2-7 NA many TRBV29-1 TGCAGCGTTGATACTAGAGACGAGCAGTACTTC CSVDTRDEQYF
TRBJ1-4 TRBD1 NA TRBV7-9 TGTGCCAGCAGCTTATGGCTCGGACAGGGTAATGAAAAACTGTTTTTT CASSLWLGQGNEKLFF
TRBJ2-1 NA NA TRBV6-2/TRBV6-3 TGTGCCAGCAGTTACTTACAGGGTTCCTACAATGAGCAGTTCTTC CASSYLQGSYNEQFF
TRBJ1-1 NA many TRBV7-2 TGTGCCAGCAGCTTGGCGGACCGTATGAACACTGAAGCTTTCTTT CASSLADRMNTEAFF
TRBJ2-3 NA NA TRBV20-1 TGCAGTGCTAGTCCGCTAGCAGATACGCAGTATTTT CSASPLADTQYF
TRBJ2-6 NA few TRBV7-3 TGTGCCAGCAGCTGGAGCCGGGGGCAAGGGACCTCTGGGGCCAACGTCCTGACTTTC CASSWSRGQGTSGANVLTF
TRBJ2-2 NA NA TRBV11-2 TGTGCCAGCAGCCGTGTTCCCCGGGCTTACACCGGGGAGCTGTTTTTT CASSRVPRAYTGELFF
TRBJ1-1 NA many TRBV10-1 TGCGCCAGCAGTGAGACCATACAGGGTCCGATGAACACTGAAGCTTTCTTT CASSETIQGPMNTEAFF
TRBJ2-1 NA many TRBV20-1 TGCAGTGTTCAGGGGCGAGGGTCCTACAATGAGCAGTTCTTC CSVQGRGSYNEQFF
TRBJ1-2 TRBD1 few TRBV29-1 TGCAGCGTTGAACTCGAGGGGGCTGTTGGCTACACCTTC CSVELEGAVGYTF
TRBJ2-1 NA many TRBV6-1 TGTGCCAGCAGTGAATTCGGCGGGGTGGGGGGTGAGCAGTTCTTC CASSEFGGVGGEQFF
TRBJ2-5 NA many TRBV5-5 TGTGCCAGCAGCTGGGACCTCGGACAGACCCAGTACTTC CASSWDLGQTQYF
TRBJ1-4 TRBD1 many TRBV20-1 TGCAGTGTGAGGACAGGGCGGACTAATGAAAAACTGTTTTTT CSVRTGRTNEKLFF
TRBJ2-5 NA once TRBV6-5 TGTGCCAGCAGTTACGAGGCAGGGGGGGGGGAGACCCAGTACTTC CASSYEAGGGETQYF
TRBJ1-6 TRBD1 many TRBV20-1 TGCAGTGCTGAAAGGGACAGTAATTCACCCCTCCACTTT CSAERDSNSPLHF
TRBJ2-3 TRBD1 many TRBV6-5 TGTGCCAGCAGTTACTCCCGGGACAGGGATACAGATACGCAGTATTTT CASSYSRDRDTDTQYF
TRBJ2-3 TRBD2 few TRBV12-3/TRBV12-4 TGTGCCAGCAGTTCCGCGGGGGGGGAACCAGATACGCAGTATTTT CASSSAGGEPDTQYF
TRBJ1-4 TRBD1 once TRBV9 TGTGCCAGCGGCCCGGGACAGGGTGAAGAAAAACTGTTTTTT CASGPGQGEEKLFF
TRBJ1-1 NA many TRBV5-5 TGTGCCAGCAGCTTTATACGGACTGAAGCTTTCTTT CASSFIRTEAFF
TRBJ1-5 NA many TRBV7-2 TGTGCCAGCAGCTTAGCCCAAAGGCAGCCCCAGCATTTT CASSLAQRQPQHF
TRBJ2-7 NA few TRBV12-3/TRBV12-4 TGTGCCAGCAGTCAGAGTATCAGGGGCACGCCCTACGAGCAGTACTTC CASSQSIRGTPYEQYF
TRBJ2-1 NA many TRBV20-1 TGCAGTGCTAGACAGGCTGTACACAATGAGCAGTTCTTC CSARQAVHNEQFF
TRBJ2-5 TRBD1 few TRBV10-3 TGTGCCATCAGTATCACAGGGGCGCGAGAGACCCAGTACTTC CAISITGARETQYF